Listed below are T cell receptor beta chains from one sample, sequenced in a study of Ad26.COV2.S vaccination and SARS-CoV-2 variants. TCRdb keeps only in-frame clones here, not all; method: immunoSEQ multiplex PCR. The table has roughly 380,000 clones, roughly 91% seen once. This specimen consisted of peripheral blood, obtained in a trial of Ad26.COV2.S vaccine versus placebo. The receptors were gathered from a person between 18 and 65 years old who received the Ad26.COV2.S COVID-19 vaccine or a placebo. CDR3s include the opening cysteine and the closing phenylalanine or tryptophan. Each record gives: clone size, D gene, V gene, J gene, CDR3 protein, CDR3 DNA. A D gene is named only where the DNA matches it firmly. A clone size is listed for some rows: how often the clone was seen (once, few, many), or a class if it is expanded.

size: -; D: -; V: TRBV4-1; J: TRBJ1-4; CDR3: CASSQGQVYNEKLFF; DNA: TGCGCCAGCAGCCAAGGGCAGGTTTATAATGAAAAACTGTTTTTT
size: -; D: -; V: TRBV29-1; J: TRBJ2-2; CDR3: CSVEVIRGTGELFF; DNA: TGCAGCGTTGAAGTTATCCGGGGCACCGGGGAGCTGTTTTTT
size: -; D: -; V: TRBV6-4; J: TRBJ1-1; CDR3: CASSPDGGRGTEAFF; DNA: TGTGCCAGCAGCCCCGACGGGGGACGAGGCACTGAAGCTTTCTTT
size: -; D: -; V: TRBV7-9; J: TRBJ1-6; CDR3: CASSLGQGRGSPLHF; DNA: TGTGCCAGCAGCTTAGGCCAGGGAAGGGGTTCACCCCTCCACTTT
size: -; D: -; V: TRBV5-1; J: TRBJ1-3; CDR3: CASSPMGLNSGNTIYF; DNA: TGCGCCAGCAGCCCTATGGGTCTCAACTCTGGAAACACCATATATTTT
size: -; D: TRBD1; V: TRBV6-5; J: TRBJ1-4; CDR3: CASTRTGGFEKLFF; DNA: TGTGCCAGCACCCGGACAGGGGGTTTTGAAAAACTGTTTTTT
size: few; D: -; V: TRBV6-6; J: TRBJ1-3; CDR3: CASSPFADSGNTIYF; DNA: TGTGCCAGCAGCCCCTTTGCGGACTCTGGAAACACCATATATTTT
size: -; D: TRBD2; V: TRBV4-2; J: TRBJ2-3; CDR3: CASSQFTGTSGLYTQYF; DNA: TGTGCCAGCAGCCAGTTCACCGGGACTAGCGGGTTGTATACGCAGTATTTT
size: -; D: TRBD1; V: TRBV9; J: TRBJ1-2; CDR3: CASSATGGQFGGYTF; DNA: TGTGCCAGCAGCGCCACAGGGGGTCAGTTCGGAGGCTACACCTTC
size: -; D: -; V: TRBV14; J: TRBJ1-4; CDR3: CASSQDQGPLATNEKLFF; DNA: TGTGCCAGCAGCCAAGACCAGGGCCCTCTTGCAACTAATGAAAAACTGTTTTTT
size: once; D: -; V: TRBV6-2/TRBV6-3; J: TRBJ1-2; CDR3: CASSSQGYYGYTF; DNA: TGTGCCAGCAGTTCTCAGGGCTACTATGGCTACACCTTC
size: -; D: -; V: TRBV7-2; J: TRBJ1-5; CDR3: CASSLVGSGNQPQHF; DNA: TGTGCCAGCAGCTTAGTGGGTTCGGGCAATCAGCCCCAGCATTTT
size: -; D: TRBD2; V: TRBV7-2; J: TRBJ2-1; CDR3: CASSFASGGDRSYNEQFF; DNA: TGTGCCAGCAGCTTTGCTAGCGGGGGGGACCGCTCCTACAATGAGCAGTTCTTC
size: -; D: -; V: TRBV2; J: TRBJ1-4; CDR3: CASRDLVGLQEEKLFF; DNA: TGTGCCAGCAGGGACCTAGTCGGCCTTCAGGAGGAAAAACTGTTTTTT
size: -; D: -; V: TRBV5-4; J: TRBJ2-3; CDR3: CASSPWGRTDTQYF; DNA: TGTGCCAGCAGCCCGTGGGGACGCACAGATACGCAGTATTTT
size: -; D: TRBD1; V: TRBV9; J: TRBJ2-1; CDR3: CASSPRTGMGNEQFF; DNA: TGTGCCAGCAGCCCTCGGACAGGGATGGGCAATGAGCAGTTCTTC
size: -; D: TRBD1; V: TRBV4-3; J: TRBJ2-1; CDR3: CASSRTGIEQFF; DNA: TGCGCCAGCAGCCGGACAGGCATAGAGCAGTTCTTC
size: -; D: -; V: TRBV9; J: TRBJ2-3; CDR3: CASRGGSSTDTQYF; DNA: TGTGCCAGCCGAGGCGGATCTAGCACAGATACGCAGTATTTT
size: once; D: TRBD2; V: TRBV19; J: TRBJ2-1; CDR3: CASSIGSGSSGNEQFF; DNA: TGTGCCAGTAGTATCGGTAGCGGGTCCTCGGGGAATGAGCAGTTCTTC
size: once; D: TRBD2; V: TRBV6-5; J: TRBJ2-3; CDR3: CASSSPLAGGTDTQYF; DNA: TGTGCCAGCAGTTCCCCCCTAGCGGGGGGAACAGATACGCAGTATTTT
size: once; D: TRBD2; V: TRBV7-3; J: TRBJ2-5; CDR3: CASSSTSGGNQETQYF; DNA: TGTGCCAGCAGCTCGACTAGCGGGGGGAACCAAGAGACCCAGTACTTC
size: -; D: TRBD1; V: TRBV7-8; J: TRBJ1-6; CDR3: CASSYEVDRGEYNSPLHF; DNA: TGTGCCAGCAGCTACGAAGTAGACAGGGGGGAGTATAATTCACCCCTCCACTTT
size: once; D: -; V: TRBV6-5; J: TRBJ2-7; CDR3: CASSYRASYYEQYF; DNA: TGTGCCAGCAGTTATAGAGCCTCGTACTACGAGCAGTACTTC
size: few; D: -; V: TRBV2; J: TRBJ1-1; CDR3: CASMVGTEAFF; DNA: TGTGCCAGCATGGTGGGCACTGAAGCTTTCTTT
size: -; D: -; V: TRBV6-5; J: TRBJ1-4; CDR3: CASSVRGASGEKLFF; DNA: TGTGCCAGCAGCGTCAGGGGCGCGTCTGGTGAAAAACTGTTTTTT
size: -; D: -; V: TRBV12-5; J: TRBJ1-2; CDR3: CASGATNYGYTF; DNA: TGTGCTAGTGGTGCCACTAACTATGGCTACACCTTC
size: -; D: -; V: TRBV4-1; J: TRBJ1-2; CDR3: CASSQGFSLYGYTF; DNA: TGCGCCAGCAGCCAAGGTTTTTCTCTCTATGGCTACACCTTC
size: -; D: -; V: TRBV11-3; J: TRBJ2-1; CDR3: CASSFAGEQFF; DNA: TGTGCCAGCAGCTTTGCGGGTGAGCAGTTCTTC
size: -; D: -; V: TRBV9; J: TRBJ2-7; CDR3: CASSVEAGWAEQYF; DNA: TGTGCCAGCAGCGTAGAGGCAGGGTGGGCCGAGCAGTACTTC
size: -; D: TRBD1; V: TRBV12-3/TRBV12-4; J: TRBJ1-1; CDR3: CASSTGALTEAFF; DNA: TGTGCCAGCAGTACAGGGGCCCTAACTGAAGCTTTCTTT
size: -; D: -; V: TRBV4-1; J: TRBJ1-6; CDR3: CASSQAGSVYNSPLHF; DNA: TGCGCCAGCAGCCAAGCAGGGTCTGTCTATAATTCACCCCTCCACTTT